This section outlines one T cell receptor (beta chain) sequence together with its context. Participants' own reports of clinical history determined their cohort assignment. The V gene's germline CDR1 is SGHRS and CDR2 YFSETQ. Trimming pared 7 bases from V and 8 bases from J, leaving 18 bases between. The CDR3 is 14 residues long. The sample comes from a study of blood T cell repertoires in COVID-19. The overall study: Some COVID-19 samples were acute and others convalescent; all came from the United States, Italy and Spain.

In the original analysis: Reference gene primers were amplified, and this amplification served to estimate nucleated cell counts. Clones were sequenced by immunoSEQ multiplex PCR, and TCRdb holds only the in-frame ones, with some missing. The V and J calls and clone size were taken over from that table, and D and trimming were inferred from the DNA. The sample contains about 380,000 clones, 88% of which appear only once. Sequencing was performed on PBMCs or T cells enriched from blood (not recorded which). This TCR was recovered from a woman aged 18-35 years who had recovered from COVID-19. The rearrangement links TRBV5-1 to TRBJ1-4; maybe TRBD1 (5 bases). The CDR3: CASSLLGRGEKLFF. The CDR3 DNA reads TGCGCCAGCTCCCTTCTAGGGCGGGGGGAAAAACTGTTTTTT.